Below are 29 T cell receptor beta chains sequenced from a single sample in a study of blood T cell repertoires in COVID-19 (TCRdb year 2020). Libraries were built with the immunoSEQ multiplex PCR assay. As stored in TCRdb, this immuneACCESS dataset retains in-frame rearrangements with V and J assigned. A fraction of the clones does not appear; measured against another copy, unresolved V genes explain less than half of the discrepancy, and the remainder lacks a known reason. The sample records some 270,000 clones, roughly nine tenths of which are singletons. Under 2% of the sample is taken by the ten largest. Sequenced material: peripheral blood. All receptors derive from a woman aged 55-75 years who had recovered from COVID-19.

The J gene is TRBJ2-7, the V gene TRBV5-4; D not certain. Trimming removed 4 bases from V and 8 bases from J, with 13 bases in between. The CDR3 runs to 12 residues. Germline lookup yields CDR1 SGHNT and CDR2 YYREEE (reference sequence). CDR3 protein: CASSDWSLKQYF. In DNA form, the CDR3 reads TGTGCCAGCAGCGACTGGTCTTTGAAGCAGTACTTC.

The chain uses TRBV29-1 and TRBJ2-2; 7 bases are a match to TRBD1. The germline V gene has CDR1 SQVTM and CDR2 ANQGSEA. The length of the CDR3 is 13 residues. Trimming removed 3 bases from V and 3 bases from J; junction bases left unmatched: 1. DNA for the CDR3: TGCAGCGTTGACAGGGGGTACACCGGGGAGCTGTTTTTT. It translates to CSVDRGYTGELFF.

A note on this clone: The same CDR3 can be traced to other DNA sequences in this sample. This sequence joins TRBV5-1 and TRBJ1-4; D not certain. Germline CDR1 and CDR2: SGHRS and YFSETQ. The V end was cut by 4 bases, the J end by 5 bases, with 12 bases between. The CDR3 runs 14 residues. CDR3 DNA: TGCGCCAGCAGCCCACTCCCGCCAAATGAAAAACTGTTTTTT. It yields the protein CASSPLPPNEKLFF.

The chain couples TRBV12-1 to TRBJ1-2. TRBV12-1 is marked as a pseudogene. There are 15 residues in the CDR3. The chain's CDR3 is CASSPGKGSFYGYTF. CDR3 nucleotides: TGTGCCAGCAGCCCCGGGAAGGGCAGCTTCTATGGCTACACCTTC.

This chain connects TRBV6-5 to TRBJ1-3; D is uncertain. Trimming pared 6 bases from V and 4 bases from J, leaving 7 bases between. Germline values: CDR1 MNHEY, CDR2 SVGAGI. This CDR3 comprises 12 residues. CDR3 loop: CASSSRGNTIYF. In DNA, the CDR3 is TGTGCCAGCAGCTCCAGGGGAAACACCATATATTTT.

The J gene is TRBJ2-3, the V gene TRBV9; TRBD2 aligns across 7 bases. Germline V gene lookup returns CDR1 SGDLS and CDR2 YYNGEE. The ends lost 3 bases at V and 1 base at J; junction bases unmatched: 8. The CDR3 runs 16 residues. The CDR3 reads CASSEAAGPRTDTQYF. The CDR3 bases are TGTGCCAGCAGCGAAGCAGCGGGGCCTCGCACAGATACGCAGTATTTT.

The chain links TRBV7-3 to TRBJ1-2, with D unresolved. Trimming pared 4 bases from V and 5 bases from J, leaving 17 bases between. The length of the CDR3 is 15 residues. Germline CDR1 SGHTA, CDR2 FQGTGA. This CDR3 reads CASSSEGGPGYGYTF. The DNA of the CDR3 is TGTGCCAGCAGCTCAGAAGGTGGTCCGGGATATGGCTACACCTTC. Full variable domain (rest looked up from reference TRBV7-3 and TRBJ1-2): GAGVSQTPSNKVTEKGKYVELRCDPISGHTALYWYRQSLGQGPEFLIYFQGTGAADDSGLPNDRFFAVRPEGSVSTLKIQRTERGDSAVYLCASSSEGGPGYGYTFGSGTRLTVV.

This chain uses TRBV5-1 with TRBJ2-2; D unclear. Germline CDR1 SGHRS, CDR2 YFSETQ. The CDR3 has 14 residues. The V end lost 0 bases, the J end lost 5 bases, and 8 bases lay between the germline ends. This CDR3 is CASSLGVRTGELFF. CDR3 nucleotide sequence: TGCGCCAGCAGCTTGGGCGTGCGGACCGGGGAGCTGTTTTTT.

There are a few counts of this clone. V and J are TRBV7-3 and TRBJ2-5; a possible D gene is TRBD2 (6 bases). The germline CDR1 and CDR2 sequences are SGHTA and FQGTGA. There are 14 residues in the CDR3. V lost 3 bases to trimming and J lost 1 base, with 9 bases between them. CDR3 nucleotide sequence: TGTGCCAGCAGCTTTTCCGGGAGCCAAGAGACCCAGTACTTC. This translates into CASSFSGSQETQYF.

This sequence joins TRBV5-5 and TRBJ2-7; a possible D gene is TRBD1 (7 bases). The V end was cut by 4 bases, the J end by 1 base, with 15 bases between. CDR1 is SGHKS and CDR2 is YYEKEE in the germline V gene (reference sequence). The CDR3 contains 15 residues. The CDR3 region is CASSLTGTGSYEQYF. The CDR3, as DNA: TGTGCCAGCAGCCTGACAGGGACTGGGTCCTACGAGCAGTACTTC.

The chain links TRBV11-2 to TRBJ1-2; D may be TRBD1 (6 bases). V gave up 1 base and J gave up 6 bases, with 21 bases separating them. The CDR3 totals 17 residues. Looked up from germline, CDR1 is SGHAT and CDR2 is FQNNGV. The chain's CDR3 is CASSLGRSRGFGDGYTF. As DNA, the CDR3 is TGTGCCAGCAGCTTAGGCCGAAGCAGGGGATTCGGAGATGGCTACACCTTC.

The chain's CDR3 is CSALDRVSNHEQYF. Here the CDR3 DNA reads TGCAGCGCCCTGGACAGGGTATCTAACCACGAGCAGTACTTC. J is TRBJ2-7 and V is TRBV29-1; TRBD1 matches at 8 bases. CDR1 is SQVTM and CDR2 is ANQGSEA in the germline V gene. V lost 7 bases to trimming and J lost 5 bases; unmatched junction nucleotides: 13. This CDR3 has 14 residues.

This chain uses TRBV5-1 with TRBJ1-1; D is perhaps TRBD1 (5 bases). The germline V and J ends were trimmed by 4 bases and 1 base, with 8 bases remaining between them. Per germline, CDR1 SGHRS and CDR2 YFSETQ. The CDR3 covers 13 residues. CDR3 sequence: CASSETGNTEAFF. Written as DNA, the CDR3 is TGCGCCAGCAGCGAAACAGGGAACACTGAAGCTTTCTTT. Based on the CDR3 plus reference TRBV5-1 and TRBJ1-1, the full variable domain is KAGVTQTPRYLIKTRGQQVTLSCSPISGHRSVSWYQQTPGQGLQFLFEYFSETQRNKGNFPGRFSGRQFSNSRSEMNVSTLELGDSALYLCASSETGNTEAFFGQGTRLTVV.

The rearrangement links TRBV6-4 to TRBJ2-2, with a possible D match to TRBD1 (6 bases). Germline CDR1 and CDR2: MRHNA and SNTAGT. The germline V and J ends were trimmed by 4 bases and 0 bases, with 12 bases remaining between them. There are 16 residues in the CDR3. CDR3 sequence (DNA): TGTGCCAGCAGTGTAGAAGGACAGTCGAACACCGGGGAGCTGTTTTTT. This encodes CASSVEGQSNTGELFF.

V and J are TRBV18 and TRBJ2-5; TRBD1 is a possible D gene (6 bases). The CDR3 has 13 residues. Trimming left V 4 bases short and J 1 base short, with 7 bases between. Per germline, CDR1 KGHSH and CDR2 LQKENI. The CDR3 region is CASSRDIQETQYF. CDR3 sequence (DNA): TGTGCCAGCTCACGGGACATCCAAGAGACCCAGTACTTC.

The chain combines TRBV2 with TRBJ2-7; 9 bases map to TRBD2. This CDR3 region has 11 residues. Trimming took 6 bases from V and 12 from J; bases not matched to a gene: 6. In germline, CDR1 is SNHLY, CDR2 FYNNEI. CDR3 in amino acids: CASRIAGVWYF. The CDR3 DNA sequence: TGTGCCAGCAGAATAGCGGGGGTGTGGTACTTC.

The V and J genes are TRBV5-6 and TRBJ1-1; D possibly corresponds to TRBD1 (5 bases). The CDR3 contains 13 residues. V lost 0 bases, J lost 4 bases, and 7 bases lay in between. The germline V gene has CDR1 SGHDT and CDR2 YYEEEE. CDR3 in amino acids: CASSLGTSTEAFF. CDR3 nucleotides: TGTGCCAGCAGCTTGGGGACAAGCACTGAAGCTTTCTTT.

J is TRBJ2-2 and V is TRBV2, with D unclear. Germline V lookup: CDR1 SNHLY, CDR2 FYNNEI. V gave up 4 bases and J gave up 7 bases, with 4 bases separating them. This CDR3 has 11 residues. The CDR3 protein is CASSGDGELFF. Here the CDR3 DNA reads TGTGCCAGCAGTGGCGACGGGGAGCTGTTTTTT. The complete variable domain, with remaining parts taken from reference TRBV2 and TRBJ2-2, reads EPEVTQTPSHQVTQMGQEVILRCVPISNHLYFYWYRQILGQKVEFLVSFYNNEISEKSEIFDDQFSVERPDGSNFTLKIRSTKLEDSAMYFCASSGDGELFFGEGSRLTVL.

Points on this clone: Germline is not matched at one junction end, which may reflect a read error. CDR3 sequence (DNA): TGTGCTAGCAGCCAAGGGGGCGCGGGTTCACCCCTCCACTTT. It yields the protein CASSQGGAGSPLHF. The J gene is TRBJ1-6, the V gene TRBV7-7, with 7 bases fitting TRBD1. The germline V gene encodes CDR1 SSHAT and CDR2 FNYEAQ (reference sequence). This CDR3 contains 14 residues.

This clone was seen a few times. The rearrangement uses TRBV7-2 and TRBJ2-7; 7 nucleotides line up with TRBD2. V shed 4 bases, J shed 2 bases, and the junction held 5 bases outside the gene matches. The CDR3 runs 14 residues. From germline, CDR1 is SGHTA and CDR2 FQGNSA. The CDR3 sequence: CASSSGTIPYEQYF. CDR3 coding DNA: TGTGCCAGCAGCTCCGGGACTATACCCTACGAGCAGTACTTC.

The chain combines TRBV28 with TRBJ1-1, with D maybe TRBD1 (6 bases). Trimming pared 2 bases from V and 7 bases from J, leaving 14 bases between. The CDR3 totals 14 residues. Looked up from germline, CDR1 is MDHEN and CDR2 is SYDVKM. The CDR3 loop reads CASSLTRGYHEAFF. Here the CDR3 DNA reads TGTGCCAGCAGTTTAACAAGGGGGTACCATGAAGCTTTCTTT.

The genes are TRBV7-9 and TRBJ1-2; TRBD1 aligns across 8 bases. Trimming removed 4 bases from V and 7 bases from J; junction bases left unmatched: 14. The germline V gene encodes CDR1 SEHNR and CDR2 FQNEAQ (reference sequence). The CDR3 extends over 16 amino acids. CDR3 coding DNA: TGTGCCAGCAGCTCGGAGACAGGGGAGGGTGAAAGTGGCTACACCTTC. Amino acid sequence: CASSSETGEGESGYTF.

This chain connects TRBV6-1 to TRBJ2-7; no reliable D call. The CDR3 loop spans 13 amino acids. Trimming cost V 0 bases and J 6 bases, with 9 bases left between them. CDR1 is MNHNS, CDR2 SASEGT, per germline. The CDR3 region has the DNA TGTGCCAGCAGTGAAGCATCCCCCCGCGAGCAGTACTTC. Protein product: CASSEASPREQYF.

This sequence joins TRBV2 and TRBJ1-2; D uncertain. Germline V gene data show CDR1 as SNHLY and CDR2 as FYNNEI. V dropped 4 bases and J dropped 2 bases, with 8 bases sitting between them. This CDR3 has 13 residues. The CDR3 spells CASSVTANYGYTF. The CDR3 bases are TGTGCCAGCAGTGTAACAGCCAACTATGGCTACACCTTC.

The chain has TRBV19 and TRBJ1-3; D is perhaps TRBD1 (6 bases). Germline-derived CDR1 and CDR2 are LNHDA and SQIVND (reference sequence). Trimming took 5 bases from V and 0 from J, leaving 14 bases between them. The CDR3 is 16 residues long. CDR3 DNA: TGTGCCAGTAGTCGTCAGGGGATCCCCTCTGGAAACACCATATATTTT. Amino acids: CASSRQGIPSGNTIYF. Supplemented by reference TRBV19 and TRBJ1-3, the full variable domain reads DGGITQSPKYLFRKEGQNVTLSCEQNLNHDAMYWYRQDPGQGLRLIYYSQIVNDFQKGDIAEGYSVSREKKESFPLTVTSAQKNPTAFYLCASSRQGIPSGNTIYFGEGSWLTVV.

The CDR3 loop reads CASRRGQGGEKLFF. DNA for the CDR3: TGTGCCAGCAGACGGGGACAGGGTGGGGAAAAACTGTTTTTT. V gene TRBV2 combines with J gene TRBJ1-4; TRBD1 agrees at 9 bases. V lost 6 bases to trimming and J lost 8 bases; unmatched junction nucleotides: 7. The CDR3 sequence is 14 residues long. Germline V CDR1 and CDR2: SNHLY, FYNNEI.

The genes are TRBV6-5 and TRBJ2-5; TRBD1 aligns across 9 bases. V trimming: 7 bases; J trimming: 4 bases; junction bases outside the gene matches: 7. CDR3 length: 14 amino acids. Germline loops: CDR1 MNHEY, CDR2 SVGAGI. The CDR3 spells CASITGTGTETQYF. CDR3 nucleotide sequence: TGTGCCAGCATCACCGGGACAGGGACAGAGACCCAGTACTTC.

The chain uses TRBV10-3 and TRBJ2-7; TRBD2 matches at 10 bases. Germline V gene lookup returns CDR1 ENHRY and CDR2 SYGVKD. J was trimmed by 7 bases and V by 5 bases; bases with no gene match: 8. The CDR3 contains 14 residues. The CDR3 sequence: CAISTGLAVGEQYF. The DNA of the CDR3 is TGTGCCATCAGTACTGGACTAGCGGTGGGGGAGCAGTACTTC.

The chain combines TRBV27 with TRBJ2-2; weak D call: TRBD1 (6 bases). This CDR3 spans 15 amino acids. Germline CDR1 and CDR2: MNHEY and SMNVEV (reference sequence). Trimming took 2 bases from V and 2 from J, leaving 9 bases between them. The CDR3 loop reads CASSLRGSNTGELFF. The DNA for the CDR3 is TGTGCCAGCAGTTTAAGGGGGTCAAACACCGGGGAGCTGTTTTTT.